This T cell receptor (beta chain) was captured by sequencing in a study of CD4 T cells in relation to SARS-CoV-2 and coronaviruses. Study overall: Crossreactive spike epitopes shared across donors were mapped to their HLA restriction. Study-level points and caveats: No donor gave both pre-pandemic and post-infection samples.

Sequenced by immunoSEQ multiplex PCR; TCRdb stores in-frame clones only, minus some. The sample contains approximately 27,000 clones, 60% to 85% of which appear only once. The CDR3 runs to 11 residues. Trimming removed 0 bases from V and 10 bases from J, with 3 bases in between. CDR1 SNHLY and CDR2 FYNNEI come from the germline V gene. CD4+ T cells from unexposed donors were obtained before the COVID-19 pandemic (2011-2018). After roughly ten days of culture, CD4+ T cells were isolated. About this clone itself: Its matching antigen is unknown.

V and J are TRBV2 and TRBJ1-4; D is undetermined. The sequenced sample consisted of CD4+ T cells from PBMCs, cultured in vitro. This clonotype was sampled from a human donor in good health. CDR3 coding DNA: TGTGCCAGCAGTGAAGCGGGAAAACTGTTTTTT. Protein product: CASSEAGKLFF.